A selection of T cell receptor beta chains follows, all from one sample in a study of T cells expressing NK-cell markers. Reprocessing the 5' RACE reads, TCRdb reports a single entry for every CDR3 protein and omits DNA. The sample's table shows 350,000 to 500,000 distinct CDR3 sequences. Sequenced: blood T cells: a sorted CD56 or NKG2C T cell subset, CD4+ or CD8+ T cells, or bulk PBMC T cells (not recorded which). The source is a woman aged 18-70 years in good health. Both conserved end residues are part of each CDR3. Size is omitted from some rows. Given values are once, few, many or a class for expanded clones.

j_call clone_size v_call cdr3_aa
TRBJ1-1 - TRBV19 CASSIFRGGGQGITEAFF
TRBJ1-5 - TRBV20-1 CSAKRPGQATYSNQPQHF
TRBJ2-3 - TRBV6-1 CASSEAGDTQYF
TRBJ2-7 - TRBV19 CASSIEGRTYEQYF
TRBJ1-1 - TRBV6-1 CASSEGTGFAEAFF
TRBJ1-1 - TRBV20-1 CSASSGTGDTEAFF
TRBJ1-1 - TRBV20-1 CSARKQGLNTEAFF
TRBJ2-1 - TRBV6-2/TRBV6-3 CASNPPRRYSEQFF
TRBJ2-3 - TRBV4-3 CASSQGVGSYTQYF
TRBJ1-5 - TRBV29-1 CSVGADQPQHF
TRBJ2-5 - TRBV5-1 CASGTSGLDTQYF
TRBJ2-5 - TRBV6-1 CASSSRHPPWETQYF
TRBJ1-1 - TRBV20-1 CRPEGRGNTEAFF
TRBJ2-5 - TRBV3-1 CASSQPLRDQYF
TRBJ1-2 - TRBV28 CASSYQPVANYGYTF
TRBJ1-5 - TRBV20-1 CSATTPGRTQPQHF
TRBJ1-3 - TRBV12-3/TRBV12-4 CASSSRHPNSGNTIYF
TRBJ2-4 - TRBV12-3/TRBV12-4 CASSRAGLAKNIQYF
TRBJ2-7 - TRBV12-3/TRBV12-4 CASLSPIGYEQYF
TRBJ1-2 - TRBV7-3 CASSLTGHYGYTF
TRBJ2-1 - TRBV7-2 CASSLDPQEWNEQFF
TRBJ1-4 - TRBV5-1 CASSFGDTGDHEKLFF
TRBJ2-7 - TRBV29-1 CSVLLAGEVYEQYF
TRBJ2-1 - TRBV4-2 CASSQVTGTLNEQFF
TRBJ2-1 - TRBV19 CASSILHYSYNEQFF
TRBJ2-3 - TRBV19 CATSNSGGRDTQYF
TRBJ2-2 - TRBV12-3/TRBV12-4 CASSPTSGGTNTGELFF
TRBJ2-7 - TRBV4-1 CASSQESTGYGEQYF
TRBJ1-4 - TRBV29-1 CTARGPGEKLFF
TRBJ2-3 - TRBV28 CASSLYQGAPDTQYF
TRBJ2-6 - TRBV7-2 CASSPHVWGANVLTF
TRBJ1-1 - TRBV5-1 CASSLLSAGTEAFF
TRBJ1-2 - TRBV29-1 CSVAATGDNPNYGYTF
TRBJ2-3 - TRBV5-6 CASSWKLAGVSTDTQYF
TRBJ1-2 - TRBV29-1 CSGRLGGDGYTF
TRBJ1-2 - TRBV18 CASSPPGRYDGYTF
TRBJ2-1 medium-sized TRBV12-3/TRBV12-4 CASDPSGTSVPGEQFF
TRBJ2-3 - TRBV4-3 CASRSGVGTDTQYF
TRBJ2-5 - TRBV5-1 CASSLTSGAETQYF
TRBJ1-1 - TRBV29-1 CSVLRTGREAFF
TRBJ1-2 - TRBV20-1 CSARGVRANYGYTF
TRBJ2-2 - TRBV5-5 CASSGDGELFF
TRBJ2-1 - TRBV19 CASSIVGLEYNEQFF
TRBJ2-2 - TRBV12-3/TRBV12-4 CASSLVDSNTGELFF
TRBJ1-6 - TRBV28 CASRDRSNTPLHF
TRBJ1-4 - TRBV29-1 CSVELPDEKLFF
TRBJ1-5 - TRBV27 CASARSENQPQHF
TRBJ2-3 - TRBV29-1 CSVGIYRRDTQYF
TRBJ1-1 - TRBV6-2/TRBV6-3 CASSHEYTEAFF